A selection of T cell receptor beta chains follows, all from one sample in a study of T cells in Graves' hyperthyroidism and ophthalmopathy. TCRdb re-derived calls from the multiplex PCR reads in MiXCR, one entry per CDR3 protein. Of 490,000 or so distinct CDR3 sequences in the sample, 15% to 20% were seen once. The specimen sequenced was blood. These receptors all come from a man aged 40-49 years with Graves' ophthalmopathy. CDR3s include the opening cysteine and the closing phenylalanine or tryptophan. The D gene is left open where the match is weak. A clone size is listed for some rows: how often the clone was seen (once, few, many), or a class if it is expanded.

j_gene: TRBJ2-2
abundance: many
d_gene: -
v_gene: TRBV6-2/TRBV6-3
CDR3nt: TGTGCCAGCAGTCCCTACGACATGGTTCGGGAGCTGTTTTTT
CDR3aa: CASSPYDMVRELFF

j_gene: TRBJ2-3
abundance: many
d_gene: -
v_gene: TRBV7-2
CDR3nt: TGTGCCAGCAGCTTAGAATCTAAGAACACAGATACGCAGTATTTT
CDR3aa: CASSLESKNTDTQYF

j_gene: TRBJ2-5
abundance: few
d_gene: -
v_gene: TRBV7-9
CDR3nt: TGTGCCAGCAGCTTAGTGGACTCCGGTTACCAAGAGACCCAGTACTTC
CDR3aa: CASSLVDSGYQETQYF

j_gene: TRBJ2-7
abundance: -
d_gene: TRBD1
v_gene: TRBV6-2/TRBV6-3
CDR3nt: TGTGCCAGCAGTCGAACGCCTCTCGACGGGGACAGGTCCTACGAGCAGTACTTC
CDR3aa: CASSRTPLDGDRSYEQYF

j_gene: TRBJ2-7
abundance: -
d_gene: -
v_gene: TRBV10-3
CDR3nt: TGTGCCATCAGTGAGCGGGACTTAAGCTCCTACGAGCAGTACTTC
CDR3aa: CAISERDLSSYEQYF

j_gene: TRBJ1-5
abundance: -
d_gene: -
v_gene: TRBV19
CDR3nt: TGTGCCAGTAGGAGGCGGGATCAGCCCCAGCATTTT
CDR3aa: CASRRRDQPQHF

j_gene: TRBJ2-3
abundance: many
d_gene: -
v_gene: TRBV6-1
CDR3nt: TGTGCCAGCAGTTTCGGGGCAGATACGCAGTATTTT
CDR3aa: CASSFGADTQYF

j_gene: TRBJ2-2
abundance: -
d_gene: -
v_gene: TRBV5-1
CDR3nt: TGCGCCAGCAGCTTGCGTTGGGAAGGGGTGGTTGACGATCTGTTTTTT
CDR3aa: CASSLRWEGVVDDLFF

j_gene: TRBJ1-5
abundance: -
d_gene: -
v_gene: TRBV6-1
CDR3nt: TGTGCCAGCACGGGGCAGTATTATAGCAATCAGCCCCAGCATTTT
CDR3aa: CASTGQYYSNQPQHF

j_gene: TRBJ2-7
abundance: -
d_gene: -
v_gene: TRBV5-6
CDR3nt: TGTGCCAGCAGCTTGGGGGGGACCTCCGAGCAGTACTTC
CDR3aa: CASSLGGTSEQYF

j_gene: TRBJ2-7
abundance: few
d_gene: -
v_gene: TRBV18
CDR3nt: TGTGCCAGCTCACCAAAGGAAAGGGGGGCCCACGAGCAGTACTTC
CDR3aa: CASSPKERGAHEQYF

j_gene: TRBJ2-2
abundance: -
d_gene: -
v_gene: TRBV7-8
CDR3nt: TGTGCCAGCCGGCCACCGGGAACCGGGGAGCTGTTTTTT
CDR3aa: CASRPPGTGELFF